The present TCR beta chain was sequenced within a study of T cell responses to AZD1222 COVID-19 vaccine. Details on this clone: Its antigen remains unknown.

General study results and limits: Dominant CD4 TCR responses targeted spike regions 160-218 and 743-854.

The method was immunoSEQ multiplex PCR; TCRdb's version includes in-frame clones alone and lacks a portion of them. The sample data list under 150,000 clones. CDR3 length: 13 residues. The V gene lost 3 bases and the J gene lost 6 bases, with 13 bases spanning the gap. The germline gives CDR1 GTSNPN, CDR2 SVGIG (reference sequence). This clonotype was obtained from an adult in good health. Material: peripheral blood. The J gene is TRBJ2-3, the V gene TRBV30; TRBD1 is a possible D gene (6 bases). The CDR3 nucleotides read TGTGCCTGGAGCCTGGGGGCAGGGGATACGCAGTATTTT. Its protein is CAWSLGAGDTQYF.